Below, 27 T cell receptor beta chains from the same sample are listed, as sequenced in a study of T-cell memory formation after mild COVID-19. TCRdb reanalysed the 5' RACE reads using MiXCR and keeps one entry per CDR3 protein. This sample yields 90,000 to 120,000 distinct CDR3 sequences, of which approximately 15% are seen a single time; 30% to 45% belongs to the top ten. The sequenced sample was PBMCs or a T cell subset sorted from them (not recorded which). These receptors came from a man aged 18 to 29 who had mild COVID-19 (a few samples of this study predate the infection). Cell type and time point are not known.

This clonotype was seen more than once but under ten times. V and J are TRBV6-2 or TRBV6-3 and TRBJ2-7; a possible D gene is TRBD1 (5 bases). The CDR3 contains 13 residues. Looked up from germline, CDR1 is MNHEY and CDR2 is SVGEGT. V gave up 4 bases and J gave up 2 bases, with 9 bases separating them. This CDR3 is CASSSPGPYEQYV. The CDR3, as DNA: TGTGCCAGCAGTTCTCCAGGGCCCTACGAGCAGTACGTC.

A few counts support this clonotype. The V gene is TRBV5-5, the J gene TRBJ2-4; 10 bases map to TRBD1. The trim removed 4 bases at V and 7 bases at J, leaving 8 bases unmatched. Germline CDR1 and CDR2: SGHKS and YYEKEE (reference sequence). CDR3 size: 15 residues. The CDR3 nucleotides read TGTGCCAGCAGCCCTGGACAGGGGGTTATGAACATTCAGTACTTC. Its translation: CASSPGQGVMNIQYF.

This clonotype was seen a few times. CDR3 sequence reads: CASSLSRGTGGNEQFF. Here the CDR3 DNA reads TGTGCCAGCAGCTTATCCCGCGGGACAGGGGGCAATGAGCAGTTCTTC. J is TRBJ2-1 and V is TRBV7-9; 11 bases line up with TRBD1. Germline V gene sequence: CDR1 SEHNR, CDR2 FQNEAQ (reference sequence). Germline trimming cut 2 bases from V and 6 bases from J; bases unmatched to any gene: 6. The CDR3 is 16 residues long.

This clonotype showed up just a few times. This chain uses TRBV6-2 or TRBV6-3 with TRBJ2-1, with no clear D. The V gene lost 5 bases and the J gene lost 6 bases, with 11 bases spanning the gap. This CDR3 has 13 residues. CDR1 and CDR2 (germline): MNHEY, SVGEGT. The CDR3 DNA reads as TGTGCCAGCAGTCCTGGGATTCTCAATGAGCAGTTCTTC. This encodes CASSPGILNEQFF.

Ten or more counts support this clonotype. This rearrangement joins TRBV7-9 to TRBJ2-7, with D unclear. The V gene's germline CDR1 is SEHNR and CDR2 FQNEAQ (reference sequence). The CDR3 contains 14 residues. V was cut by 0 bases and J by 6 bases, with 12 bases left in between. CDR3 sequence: CASSLAGRSGEQYF. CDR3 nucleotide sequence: TGTGCCAGCAGCTTAGCGGGTCGGTCAGGCGAGCAGTACTTC.

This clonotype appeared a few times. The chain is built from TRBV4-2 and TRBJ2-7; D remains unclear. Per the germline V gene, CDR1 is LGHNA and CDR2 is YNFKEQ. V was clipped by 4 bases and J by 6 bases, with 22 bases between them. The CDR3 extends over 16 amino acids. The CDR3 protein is CASSPPRAPPSSEQYV. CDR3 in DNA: TGTGCCAGCAGCCCCCCTAGGGCCCCACCTTCCAGCGAGCAGTACGTC.

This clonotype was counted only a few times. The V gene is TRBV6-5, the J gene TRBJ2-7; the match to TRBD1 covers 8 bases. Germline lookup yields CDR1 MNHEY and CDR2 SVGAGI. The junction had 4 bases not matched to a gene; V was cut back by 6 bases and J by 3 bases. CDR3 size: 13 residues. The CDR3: CASRIGTGYEQYF. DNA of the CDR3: TGTGCCAGCAGGATCGGGACAGGCTACGAGCAGTACTTC.

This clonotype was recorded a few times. CDR3 residues: CASSQDLTSNTGELFF. The CDR3 DNA follows: TGCGCCAGCAGCCAAGATCTAACATCTAACACCGGGGAGCTGTTTTTT. J is TRBJ2-2 and V is TRBV4-3; no clear D gene. Germline V gene sequence: CDR1 LGHNA, CDR2 YSLEER. The V end was cut by 0 bases, the J end by 2 bases, with 10 bases between. CDR3 length equals 16 residues.

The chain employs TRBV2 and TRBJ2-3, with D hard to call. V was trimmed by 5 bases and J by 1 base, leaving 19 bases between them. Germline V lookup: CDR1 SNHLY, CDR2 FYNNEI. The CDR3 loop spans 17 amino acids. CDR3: CASSRSILTSGTDTQYF. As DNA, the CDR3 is TGTGCCAGCAGTCGATCCATTTTAACGTCCGGCACAGATACGCAGTATTTT.

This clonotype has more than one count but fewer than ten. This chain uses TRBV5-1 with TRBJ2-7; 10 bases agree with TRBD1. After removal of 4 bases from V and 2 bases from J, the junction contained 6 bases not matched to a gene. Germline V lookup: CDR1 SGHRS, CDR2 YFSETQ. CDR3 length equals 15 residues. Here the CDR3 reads CASSVGTGAAYEQYF. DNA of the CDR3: TGCGCCAGCAGCGTCGGGACAGGGGCAGCCTACGAGCAGTACTTC.

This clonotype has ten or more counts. The CDR3 spells CASSQKEDRGATGELFF. The CDR3 bases are TGCGCCAGCAGCCAAAAAGAGGACAGGGGCGCTACCGGGGAGCTGTTTTTT. The chain recombines TRBV4-1 with TRBJ2-2; 9 bases line up with TRBD1. The trim removed 2 bases at V and 5 bases at J, leaving 9 bases unmatched. Per the germline V gene, CDR1 is MGHRA and CDR2 is YSYEKL. This CDR3 has 17 amino acids.

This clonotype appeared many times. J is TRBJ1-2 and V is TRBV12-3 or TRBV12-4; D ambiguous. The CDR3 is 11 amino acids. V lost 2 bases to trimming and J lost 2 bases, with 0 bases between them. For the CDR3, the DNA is TGTGCCAGCAGTTTAAACTATGGCTACACCTTC. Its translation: CASSLNYGYTF.

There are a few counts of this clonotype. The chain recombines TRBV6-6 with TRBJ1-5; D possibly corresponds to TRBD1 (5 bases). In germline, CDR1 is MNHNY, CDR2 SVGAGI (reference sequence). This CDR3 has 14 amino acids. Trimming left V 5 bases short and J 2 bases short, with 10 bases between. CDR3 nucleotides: TGTGCCAGCAGTACCCGGGACCGCAATCAGCCCCAGCATTTT. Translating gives CASSTRDRNQPQHF.

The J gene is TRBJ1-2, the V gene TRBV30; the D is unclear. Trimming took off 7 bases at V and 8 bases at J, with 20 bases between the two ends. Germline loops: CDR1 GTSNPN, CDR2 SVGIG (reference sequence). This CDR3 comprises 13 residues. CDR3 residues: CASPAGRRRGYTF. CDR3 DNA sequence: TGTGCCTCGCCCGCAGGCAGAAGGAGGGGCTACACCTTC.

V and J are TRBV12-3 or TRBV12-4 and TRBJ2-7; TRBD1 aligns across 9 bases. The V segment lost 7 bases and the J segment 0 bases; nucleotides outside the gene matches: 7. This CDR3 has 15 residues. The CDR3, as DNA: TGTGCCAGCAACTTCGGGACAGGGAGCTCCTACGAGCAGTACTTC. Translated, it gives CASNFGTGSSYEQYF.

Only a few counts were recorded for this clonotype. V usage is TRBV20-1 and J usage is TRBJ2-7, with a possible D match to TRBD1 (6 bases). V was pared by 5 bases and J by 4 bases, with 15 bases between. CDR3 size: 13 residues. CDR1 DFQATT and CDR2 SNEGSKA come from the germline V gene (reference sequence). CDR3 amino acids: CSAWHSGAYEQYF. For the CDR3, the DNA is TGCAGTGCTTGGCATTCAGGGGCATACGAGCAGTACTTC.

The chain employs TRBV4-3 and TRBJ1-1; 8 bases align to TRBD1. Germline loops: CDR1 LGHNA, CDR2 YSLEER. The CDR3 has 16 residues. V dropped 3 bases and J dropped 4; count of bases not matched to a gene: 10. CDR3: CASSQYHRGVSTEAFF. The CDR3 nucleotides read TGCGCCAGCAGCCAGTACCACAGGGGGGTGTCCACTGAAGCTTTCTTT.

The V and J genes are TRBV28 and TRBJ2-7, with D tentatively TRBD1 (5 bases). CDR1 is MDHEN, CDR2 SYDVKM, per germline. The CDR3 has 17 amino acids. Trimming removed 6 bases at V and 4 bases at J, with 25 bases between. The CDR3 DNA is TGTGCCAGCAGGCCCACTCTTCAGGACACCCAAAGATACGAGCAGTACGTC. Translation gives CASRPTLQDTQRYEQYV.

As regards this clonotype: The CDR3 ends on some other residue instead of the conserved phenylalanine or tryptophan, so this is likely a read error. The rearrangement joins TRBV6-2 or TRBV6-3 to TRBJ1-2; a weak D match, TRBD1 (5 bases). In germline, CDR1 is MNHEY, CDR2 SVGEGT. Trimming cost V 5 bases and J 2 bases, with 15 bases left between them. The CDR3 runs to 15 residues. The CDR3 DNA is TGTGCCAGCAGTATCGGGACGGACCTAAACTATGGCTACACCTTA. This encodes CASSIGTDLNYGYTL.

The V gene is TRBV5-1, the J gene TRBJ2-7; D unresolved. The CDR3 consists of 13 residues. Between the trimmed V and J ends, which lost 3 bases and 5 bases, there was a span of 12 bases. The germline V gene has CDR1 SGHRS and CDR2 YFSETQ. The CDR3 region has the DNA TGCGCCAGCAGCTGGGCAGGACCAGACGAGCAGTACTTC. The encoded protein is CASSWAGPDEQYF.

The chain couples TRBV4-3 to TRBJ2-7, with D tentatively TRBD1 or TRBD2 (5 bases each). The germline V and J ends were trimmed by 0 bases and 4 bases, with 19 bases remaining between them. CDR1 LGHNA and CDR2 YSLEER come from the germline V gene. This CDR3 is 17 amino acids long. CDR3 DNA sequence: TGCGCCAGCAGCCAAGATCGCCCTCGGGGCTTATCATACGAGCAGTACTTC. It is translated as CASSQDRPRGLSYEQYF.

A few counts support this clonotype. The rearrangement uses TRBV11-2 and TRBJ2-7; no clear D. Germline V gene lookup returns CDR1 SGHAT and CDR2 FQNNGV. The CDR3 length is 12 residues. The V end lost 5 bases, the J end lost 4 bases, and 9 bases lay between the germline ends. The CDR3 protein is CASSLRPYEQYF. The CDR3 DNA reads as TGTGCCAGCAGCCTGAGACCATACGAGCAGTACTTC.

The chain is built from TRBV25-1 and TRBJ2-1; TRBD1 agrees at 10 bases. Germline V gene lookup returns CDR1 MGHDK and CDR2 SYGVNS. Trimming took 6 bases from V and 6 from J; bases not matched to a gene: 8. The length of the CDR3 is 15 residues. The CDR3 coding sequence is TGTGCCAGCAGGAACTCCGGGACAGGGGTCAATGAGCAGTTCTTC. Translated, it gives CASRNSGTGVNEQFF.

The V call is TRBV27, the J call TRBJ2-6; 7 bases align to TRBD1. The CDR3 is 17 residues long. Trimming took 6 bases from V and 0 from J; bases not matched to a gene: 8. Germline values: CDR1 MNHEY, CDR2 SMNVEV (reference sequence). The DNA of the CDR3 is TGTGCCAGCAGACCCGGGACAGAAAACTCTGGGGCCAACGTCCTGACTTTC. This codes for CASRPGTENSGANVLTF.

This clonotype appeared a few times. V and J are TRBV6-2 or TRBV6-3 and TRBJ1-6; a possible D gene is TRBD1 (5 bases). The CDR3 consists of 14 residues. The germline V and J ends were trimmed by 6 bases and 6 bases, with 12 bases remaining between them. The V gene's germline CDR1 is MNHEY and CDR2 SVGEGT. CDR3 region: CASRPGTANSPLHF. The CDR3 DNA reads TGTGCCAGCAGACCCGGGACGGCTAATTCACCCCTCCACTTT.

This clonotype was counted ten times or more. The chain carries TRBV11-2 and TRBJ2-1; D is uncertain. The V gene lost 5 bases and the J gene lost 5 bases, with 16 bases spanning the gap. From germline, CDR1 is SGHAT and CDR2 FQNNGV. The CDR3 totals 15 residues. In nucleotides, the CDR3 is TGTGCCAGCAGCCCTGCAGGTTGGGGTGACAATGAGCAGTTCTTC. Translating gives CASSPAGWGDNEQFF.

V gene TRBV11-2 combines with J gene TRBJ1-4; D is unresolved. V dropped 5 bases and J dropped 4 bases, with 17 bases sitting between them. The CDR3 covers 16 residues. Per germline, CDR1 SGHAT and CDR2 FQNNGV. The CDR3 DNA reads TGTGCCAGCAGCCCCCGGTTTGGTCCGAGTAATGAAAAACTGTTTTTT. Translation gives CASSPRFGPSNEKLFF.